The rows below give T cell receptor beta chains drawn from one sample of a study of regulatory T cells in long-lasting Graves disease. TCRdb re-analysed the multiplex PCR reads in MiXCR, keeping a single row per CDR3 protein. Among approximately 500,000 distinct CDR3 sequences, around a fifth were seen once, and the ten largest hold 7% to 9%. This sample comprised peripheral blood mononuclear cells (PBMCs), obtained when the disease was refractory, from a patient treated with antithyroid drugs. These receptors originate from a female donor with Graves disease. The CDR3 runs from the conserved cysteine through the conserved F or W. D genes are given only for firm matches. The size field is filled for only some rows; it gives once, few, many or a size class.

D: .; J: TRBJ1-2; size: many; V: TRBV20-1; CDR3: CSAAAVNYGYTF; DNA: TGCAGTGCCGCCGCGGTGAACTATGGCTACACCTTC
D: .; J: TRBJ1-4; size: many; V: TRBV4-3; CDR3: CASSPLGGEDGEKLFF; DNA: TGCGCCAGCAGCCCCTTAGGCGGGGAGGATGGTGAAAAACTGTTTTTT
D: TRBD2; J: TRBJ2-7; size: .; V: TRBV7-9; CDR3: CASSPVAGGPTYEQYF; DNA: TGTGCCAGCAGCCCCGTAGCGGGAGGGCCCACCTACGAGCAGTACTTC
D: .; J: TRBJ2-3; size: .; V: TRBV5-1; CDR3: CASSLSAGASTDTQYF; DNA: TGCGCCAGCAGCTTGTCTGCGGGGGCCAGCACAGATACGCAGTATTTT
D: .; J: TRBJ1-2; size: few; V: TRBV29-1; CDR3: CSLRQTPTDGYTF; DNA: TGCAGCCTCAGACAGACCCCAACTGATGGCTACACCTTC
D: .; J: TRBJ2-7; size: many; V: TRBV28; CDR3: CASSTPDRRGEQYF; DNA: TGTGCCAGCAGTACCCCAGACAGGCGCGGGGAGCAGTACTTC
D: .; J: TRBJ1-1; size: few; V: TRBV29-1; CDR3: CSVEGASPEAFF; DNA: TGCAGCGTTGAGGGGGCTAGCCCTGAAGCTTTCTTT
D: TRBD2; J: TRBJ2-1; size: once; V: TRBV24-1; CDR3: CATQTGGSYNEQFF; DNA: TGTGCCACCCAGACGGGGGGCTCCTACAATGAGCAGTTCTTC
D: .; J: TRBJ2-7; size: many; V: TRBV6-5; CDR3: CASSYSICDPKGCEQYF; DNA: TGTGCCAGCAGTTACTCGATTTGCGATCCCAAGGGATGCGAGCAGTACTTC
D: .; J: TRBJ2-7; size: many; V: TRBV28; CDR3: CASTSSSYEQYF; DNA: TGTGCCAGCACTTCTAGCTCCTACGAGCAGTACTTC
D: .; J: TRBJ2-7; size: few; V: TRBV13; CDR3: CASSFRGGNSYEQYF; DNA: TGTGCCAGCAGCTTCAGGGGGGGAAACTCCTACGAGCAGTACTTC
D: TRBD1; J: TRBJ1-1; size: few; V: TRBV7-9; CDR3: CASTTGAGNTEAFF; DNA: TGTGCCAGCACCACAGGGGCGGGGAACACTGAAGCTTTCTTT
D: TRBD1; J: TRBJ2-2; size: .; V: TRBV2; CDR3: CASSPPGGAGELFF; DNA: TGTGCCAGCAGCCCCCCAGGGGGTGCCGGGGAGCTGTTTTTT
D: .; J: TRBJ1-1; size: few; V: TRBV30; CDR3: CAWVTFDTEAFF; DNA: TGTGCTTGGGTGACGTTCGACACTGAAGCTTTCTTT
D: .; J: TRBJ1-4; size: many; V: TRBV2; CDR3: CASSEPGVVEKLFF; DNA: TGTGCCAGCAGTGAACCCGGGGTTGTGGAAAAACTGTTTTTT
D: TRBD2; J: TRBJ2-5; size: few; V: TRBV13; CDR3: CASSSGLAGLATQYF; DNA: TGTGCCAGCAGCTCCGGACTAGCGGGGCTAGCAACCCAGTACTTC
D: .; J: TRBJ1-4; size: many; V: TRBV19; CDR3: CASSIGAVLGEKLFF; DNA: TGTGCCAGTAGTATAGGCGCCGTCTTGGGTGAAAAACTGTTTTTT
D: .; J: TRBJ1-3; size: .; V: TRBV18; CDR3: CASISGNTIYF; DNA: TGTGCCAGCATCTCTGGAAACACCATATATTTT
D: .; J: TRBJ1-1; size: .; V: TRBV29-1; CDR3: CSVAGGNTEAFF; DNA: TGCAGCGTTGCGGGGGGGAACACTGAAGCTTTCTTT
D: TRBD1; J: TRBJ2-7; size: few; V: TRBV6-4; CDR3: CASSEEVGTGYEQYF; DNA: TGTGCCAGCAGTGAAGAGGTAGGGACAGGCTACGAGCAGTACTTC
D: TRBD1; J: TRBJ2-7; size: few; V: TRBV19; CDR3: CASSTRRDRVYEQYF; DNA: TGTGCCAGTAGTACGCGCCGGGACAGGGTCTACGAGCAGTACTTC
D: .; J: TRBJ1-4; size: many; V: TRBV12-3/TRBV12-4; CDR3: CASSFTGRATNEKLFF; DNA: TGTGCCAGCAGCTTTACAGGGAGGGCCACTAATGAAAAACTGTTTTTT
D: .; J: TRBJ2-7; size: many; V: TRBV28; CDR3: CASSWTARAYEQYF; DNA: TGTGCCAGCAGTTGGACAGCTCGGGCCTACGAGCAGTACTTC
D: .; J: TRBJ2-7; size: few; V: TRBV7-2; CDR3: CASSLYGVEQYF; DNA: TGTGCCAGCAGCTTATACGGCGTCGAGCAGTACTTC
D: .; J: TRBJ1-1; size: many; V: TRBV12-3/TRBV12-4; CDR3: CASSVVLEAEAFF; DNA: TGTGCCAGCTCGGTGGTCCTGGAGGCTGAAGCTTTCTTT
D: .; J: TRBJ1-1; size: many; V: TRBV7-8; CDR3: CASSVAIAGLPRSAFF; DNA: TGTGCCAGCAGCGTGGCCATCGCGGGACTCCCAAGGTCGGCTTTCTTT